This entry lists 28 T cell receptor beta chains sequenced from one sample in a study of cytomegalovirus exposure and HLA in healthy donors. PCR was performed using 60 Vbeta and 13 Jbeta primers. The table came from immunoSEQ multiplex PCR; TCRdb's copy has only in-frame clones and leaves some out. The sample yields approximately 160,000 clones, 60% to 80% seen once. Specimen: PBMCs. These receptors were obtained from a male donor in good health and CMV-seronegative.

This clone has just a few counts. This chain links TRBV5-1 with TRBJ1-3, with TRBD2 matching over 10 bases. The last part of the DNA fits TRBJ2-2 better; the J call may be wrong. The CDR3 is 17 amino acids. CDR1 is SGHRS, CDR2 YFSETQ, per germline. As DNA, the CDR3 is TGCGCCAGCAGCCGAAGTCCGCTAGCGGGGGAGACCGGGGAGCTGTTTTTT. Translated: CASSRSPLAGETGELFF.

The rearrangement uses TRBV6-5 and TRBJ2-7; maybe TRBD1 (7 bases). V was cut by 2 bases and J by 2 bases, with 16 bases left in between. This CDR3 region has 16 residues. Germline V CDR1 and CDR2: MNHEY, SVGAGI. DNA for the CDR3: TGTGCCAGCAGTTACGGGCGGGACAGCCCAACCTACGAGCAGTACTTC. Encoded protein: CASSYGRDSPTYEQYF.

CDR3 residues: CASSWEGTTYEQYF. CDR3 in DNA: TGTGCCAGCAGTTGGGAAGGGACTACCTACGAGCAGTACTTC. The J gene is TRBJ2-7, the V gene TRBV6-5; 7 bases match TRBD2. The CDR3 has 14 residues. Trimming took 4 bases from V and 2 from J; bases not matched to a gene: 5. Germline CDR1 MNHEY, CDR2 SVGAGI.

The chain has TRBV6-5 and TRBJ1-3, with a weak D call TRBD1 (6 bases). Germline loops: CDR1 MNHEY, CDR2 SVGAGI. With 6 bases removed from V and 7 bases from J, the gap between germline ends came to 16 bases. The CDR3 totals 14 residues. Here the CDR3 DNA reads TGTGCCAGCAGGATAGGAGTTACAGGGAACACCATATATTTT. It codes for CASRIGVTGNTIYF.

The chain links TRBV7-2 to TRBJ1-6; D call uncertain. This CDR3 has 13 residues. Trimming removed 1 base from V and 7 bases from J, with 5 bases in between. Germline V gene data show CDR1 as SGHTA and CDR2 as FQGNSA. DNA of the CDR3: TGTGCCAGCAGCTTAGACTACAATTCACCCCTCCACTTT. This codes for CASSLDYNSPLHF.

This rearrangement joins TRBV5-1 to TRBJ2-7; the D gene is possibly TRBD2 (5 bases). CDR3 length: 13 residues. Trimming stripped 5 bases from V and 4 bases from J, with 13 bases between. Germline lookup yields CDR1 SGHRS and CDR2 YFSETQ. The CDR3 is CASSLLRGYEQYF. In DNA form, the CDR3 reads TGCGCCAGCAGTTTGCTACGGGGTTACGAGCAGTACTTC.

The table lists this clone with a count of one. The CDR3 nucleotides are TGTGCCAGCTCACCGCAGGATCGCAGGGAAGCTTTCTTT. It specifies CASSPQDRREAFF. V gene TRBV18 combines with J gene TRBJ1-1; D gene ambiguous. Germline V gene sequence: CDR1 KGHSH, CDR2 LQKENI. Trimming took off 3 bases at V and 8 bases at J, with 13 bases between the two ends. CDR3 length: 13 residues.

The chain is built from TRBV29-1 and TRBJ1-1, with 8 bases fitting TRBD1. CDR1 and CDR2 from the germline V gene are SQVTM and ANQGSEA. The CDR3 consists of 14 residues. The V gene end was trimmed by 7 bases and the J gene end by 7 bases; junction bases not matched to a gene: 14. The CDR3, as DNA: TGCAGCGCCCCGACAGGGGCTGGGTCCCTTGAAGCTTTCTTT. Amino acid sequence: CSAPTGAGSLEAFF. Complete variable domain (other parts from reference TRBV29-1 and TRBJ1-1): SAVISQKPSRDICQRGTSLTIQCQVDSQVTMMFWYRQQPGQSLTLIATANQGSEATYESGFVIDKFPISRPNLTFSTLTVSNMSPEDSSIYLCSAPTGAGSLEAFFGQGTRLTVV.

The chain has TRBV6-5 and TRBJ1-5; D remains unclear. CDR1 and CDR2 (germline): MNHEY, SVGAGI. The germline V and J ends were trimmed by 4 bases and 5 bases, with 9 bases remaining between them. This CDR3 is 13 amino acids long. CDR3 sequence: CASSLAADQPQHF. CDR3 DNA: TGTGCCAGCAGTTTGGCCGCAGATCAGCCCCAGCATTTT.

This chain links TRBV7-9 with TRBJ2-4; D ambiguous. V lost 2 bases and J 5 bases, leaving 10 bases between the germline ends. This CDR3 contains 14 residues. In germline, CDR1 is SEHNR, CDR2 FQNEAQ (reference sequence). CDR3 residues: CASSLTSSQNIQYF. The CDR3 bases are TGTGCCAGCAGCTTAACGAGTTCCCAAAACATTCAGTACTTC.

In its sample, this clone was seen a few times. This rearrangement joins TRBV18 to TRBJ2-1; TRBD2 aligns across 9 bases. Germline trimming cut 2 bases from V and 2 bases from J; bases unmatched to any gene: 10. This CDR3 is 18 amino acids long. Germline CDR1 is KGHSH and CDR2 is LQKENI. The CDR3 DNA sequence: TGTGCCAGCTCACCAAGGGTACTAGCGGGCATAACCTACAATGAGCAGTTCTTC. It is translated as CASSPRVLAGITYNEQFF. The whole variable domain, filled in from reference TRBV18 and TRBJ2-1, reads NAGVMQNPRHLVRRRGQEARLRCSPMKGHSHVYWYRQLPEEGLKFMVYLQKENIIDESGMPKERFSAEFPKEGPSILRIQQVVRGDSAAYFCASSPRVLAGITYNEQFFGPGTRLTVL.

The chain is built from TRBV6-1 and TRBJ1-1; D remains unclear. This CDR3 is built from 15 residues. The ends were cut back, 5 bases at V and 1 base at J, with 14 bases in the middle. Germline V gene data show CDR1 as MNHNS and CDR2 as SASEGT. The chain's CDR3 is CASSFTGRSNTEAFF. As DNA, the CDR3 is TGTGCCAGCAGTTTCACGGGAAGATCGAACACTGAAGCTTTCTTT.

The J gene is TRBJ2-1, the V gene TRBV4-3; no firm D call. The V gene's germline CDR1 is LGHNA and CDR2 YSLEER. CDR3 length: 12 amino acids. V was pared by 1 base and J by 5 bases, with 3 bases between. CDR3: CASSQVDNEQFF. CDR3 nucleotides: TGCGCCAGCAGCCAAGTCGACAATGAGCAGTTCTTC.

This clone turned up a few times. This chain joins TRBV19 and TRBJ1-5, with D uncertain. The germline V and J ends were trimmed by 7 bases and 0 bases, with 13 bases remaining between them. This CDR3 is built from 15 residues. Per the germline V gene, CDR1 is LNHDA and CDR2 is SQIVND (reference sequence). The CDR3 loop is CASNRIESSNQPQHF. CDR3 coding DNA: TGTGCCAGTAACAGAATAGAATCTAGCAATCAGCCCCAGCATTTT.

This clone was counted a single time. The chain employs TRBV18 and TRBJ1-5; 9 bases are shared with TRBD1. This CDR3 has 16 amino acids. The germline gives CDR1 KGHSH, CDR2 LQKENI. Unmatched junction bases numbered 4, after V lost 0 bases and J lost 4 bases. The CDR3 nucleotides are TGTGCCAGCTCACCACCGTTGGGACAGGGTAATCAGCCCCAGCATTTT. Protein: CASSPPLGQGNQPQHF.

V is TRBV5-1 and J is TRBJ1-2, with 12 bases matching TRBD1. The CDR3 is 15 residues long. Per germline, CDR1 SGHRS and CDR2 YFSETQ. J was trimmed by 4 bases and V by 2 bases; bases with no gene match: 3. The CDR3, as DNA: TGCGCCAGCAGCTTCCCGGGACAGGGGGCCTATGGCTACACCTTC. Protein: CASSFPGQGAYGYTF.

The rearrangement joins TRBV11-1 to TRBJ2-1; weak D call: TRBD2 (5 bases). Germline CDR1 SGHAT, CDR2 FQDESV (reference sequence). V was pared by 5 bases and J by 0 bases, with 11 bases between. The CDR3 runs 15 residues. DNA for the CDR3: TGTGCCAGCAGCCGCCCGGGAACCTCCTACAATGAGCAGTTCTTC. Amino acids: CASSRPGTSYNEQFF.

This sequence joins TRBV18 and TRBJ2-3; TRBD1 matches at 7 bases. The CDR3 runs 15 residues. Germline trimming cut 1 base from V and 2 bases from J; bases unmatched to any gene: 3. Germline V gives CDR1 KGHSH, CDR2 LQKENI. The chain's CDR3 is CASSPQGAVTDTQYF. CDR3 in DNA: TGTGCCAGCTCACCACAGGGGGCGGTCACAGATACGCAGTATTTT.

The chain carries TRBV7-6 and TRBJ2-1, with 9 nucleotides matching TRBD1. Per the germline V gene, CDR1 is SGHVS and CDR2 is FNYEAQ. Germline trimming cut 4 bases from V and 6 bases from J; bases unmatched to any gene: 10. The CDR3 consists of 16 residues. The CDR3: CASSSRTGERGNEQFF. CDR3 nucleotide sequence: TGTGCCAGCAGCTCGAGGACAGGGGAAAGGGGCAATGAGCAGTTCTTC.

The chain joins TRBV7-3 to TRBJ2-3, with TRBD2 matching over 7 bases. Unmatched junction bases numbered 6, after V lost 5 bases and J lost 1 base. In germline, CDR1 is SGHTA, CDR2 FQGTGA. CDR3 length: 15 residues. The DNA of the CDR3 is TGTGCCAGCAGCCAAGGAGGGAGGGGCACAGATACGCAGTATTTT. This codes for CASSQGGRGTDTQYF.

The chain recombines TRBV21-1 with TRBJ2-7; no check of the table's D call, TRBD2, against the DNA was made. TRBV21-1 is a pseudogene. There are 11 residues in the CDR3. This CDR3 is CARPGGYEQYF. The CDR3 DNA reads TGTGCCCGCCCCGGGGGCTACGAGCAGTACTTC.

The V gene is TRBV7-9, the J gene TRBJ2-1; D call uncertain. CDR1 is SEHNR, CDR2 FQNEAQ, per germline (reference sequence). Trimming removed 0 bases at V and 0 bases at J, with 6 bases between. This CDR3 comprises 15 residues. The CDR3 DNA follows: TGTGCCAGCAGCTTAGCGCCCGGCTCCTACAATGAGCAGTTCTTC. Amino acid sequence: CASSLAPGSYNEQFF. Complete variable domain (other parts from reference TRBV7-9 and TRBJ2-1): DTGVSQNPRHKITKRGQNVTFRCDPISEHNRLYWYRQTLGQGPEFLTYFQNEAQLEKSRLLSDRFSAERPKGSFSTLEIQRTEQGDSAMYLCASSLAPGSYNEQFFGPGTRLTVL.

The chain uses TRBV11-2 and TRBJ1-1; TRBD1 is a possible D gene (6 bases). CDR3 length: 15 residues. Trimming pared 1 base from V and 6 bases from J, leaving 15 bases between. From germline, CDR1 is SGHAT and CDR2 FQNNGV. DNA for the CDR3: TGTGCCAGCAGCTTAGCAACAGGGTTTCTTTCTGAAGCTTTCTTT. It yields the protein CASSLATGFLSEAFF.

The V call is TRBV7-2, the J call TRBJ2-7; 9 nucleotides agree with TRBD2. V lost 3 bases and J lost 2; bases outside the gene matches: 2. The CDR3 is 14 amino acids. From germline, CDR1 is SGHTA and CDR2 FQGNSA. In DNA, the CDR3 is TGTGCCAGCAGCTTCGCGGGAGGGGCCTACGAGCAGTACTTC. Protein product: CASSFAGGAYEQYF.

The V and J genes are TRBV15 and TRBJ2-7, with 7 bases lining up with TRBD1. The CDR3 is made up of 16 amino acids. V lost 1 base and J lost 3; bases outside the gene matches: 9. The V gene's germline CDR1 is LNHNV and CDR2 YYDKDF (reference sequence). CDR3 protein: CATSRVGYRGNYEQYF. The CDR3 DNA reads TGTGCCACCAGCAGAGTGGGATACAGGGGCAACTACGAGCAGTACTTC.

The count of this clone is one. This chain uses TRBV2 with TRBJ1-5, with TRBD1 matching 9 bases. CDR1 is SNHLY, CDR2 FYNNEI, per germline. The CDR3 is 14 residues long. After removal of 4 bases from V and 6 bases from J, the junction contained 4 bases not matched to a gene. In DNA, the CDR3 is TGTGCCAGCAGTGGGACAGGGGAAAGTCAGCCCCAGCATTTT. Its protein product is CASSGTGESQPQHF.

V and J are TRBV7-3 and TRBJ2-6, with D possibly matching TRBD1 (6 bases). CDR1 SGHTA and CDR2 FQGTGA come from the germline V gene. The V end was cut by 1 base, the J end by 1 base, with 14 bases between. The CDR3 totals 18 residues. This chain's CDR3 is CASSLNRGGVSGANVLTF. DNA for the CDR3: TGTGCCAGCAGCTTAAACCGAGGGGGTGTATCTGGGGCCAACGTCCTGACTTTC. The full variable domain, rest sourced from reference TRBV7-3 and TRBJ2-6, is GAGVSQTPSNKVTEKGKYVELRCDPISGHTALYWYRQSLGQGPEFLIYFQGTGAADDSGLPNDRFFAVRPEGSVSTLKIQRTERGDSAVYLCASSLNRGGVSGANVLTFGAGSRLTVL.

This clone was observed a single time. The rearrangement uses TRBV7-2 and TRBJ2-1, with 9 positions matching TRBD2. CDR3 length: 14 residues. The germline gives CDR1 SGHTA, CDR2 FQGNSA. Losses at the gene ends were 4 bases for V and 6 bases for J; bases not matched to a gene: 4. The CDR3 nucleotides are TGTGCCAGCAGCTCGGGACTAGCCCGCAATGAGCAGTTCTTC. It is translated as CASSSGLARNEQFF.